The rows below give T cell receptor beta chains drawn from one sample of a study of shared clonotypes between healthy human individuals. Sequencing used immunoSEQ multiplex PCR; TCRdb keeps in-frame clones, though not all of them. The sample has about 2.1 million clones; about 94% are singletons. Input material: naive CD8+ T cells from PBMCs. The receptors come from a man younger than 35 in good health. Some clones in this sample may be carry-over from other donors' samples. Each CDR3 is given with its conserved first and last residue. A clone size is listed for some rows: how often the clone was seen (once, few, many), or a class if it is expanded.

CDR3 protein: CASSSTSGRSPGELFF; J gene: TRBJ2-2; V gene: TRBV13; clone size: NA
CDR3 protein: CASSPGTGVYEQYF; J gene: TRBJ2-7; V gene: TRBV28; clone size: NA
CDR3 protein: CASSHVMTRERTYEQYF; J gene: TRBJ2-7; V gene: TRBV7-9; clone size: NA
CDR3 protein: CASSMGAGGAYEQYF; J gene: TRBJ2-7; V gene: TRBV19; clone size: NA
CDR3 protein: CASRGEWGRGLSSYNEQFF; J gene: TRBJ2-1; V gene: TRBV5-1; clone size: NA
CDR3 protein: CASSFASEQYF; J gene: TRBJ2-7; V gene: TRBV11-2; clone size: NA
CDR3 protein: CASSLGTWTSYEQYF; J gene: TRBJ2-7; V gene: TRBV5-8; clone size: many
CDR3 protein: CASTQDRDNYGYTF; J gene: TRBJ1-2; V gene: TRBV19; clone size: NA
CDR3 protein: CASSLGQSYEQYF; J gene: TRBJ2-7; V gene: TRBV28; clone size: NA
CDR3 protein: CASSFGAEAFF; J gene: TRBJ1-1; V gene: TRBV6-5; clone size: few
CDR3 protein: CASSERGPGPYGYTF; J gene: TRBJ1-2; V gene: TRBV6-1; clone size: NA
CDR3 protein: CASSELGGPISGNTIYF; J gene: TRBJ1-3; V gene: TRBV25-1; clone size: NA
CDR3 protein: CSATVGSPYNEQFF; J gene: TRBJ2-1; V gene: TRBV29-1; clone size: once
CDR3 protein: CASRRRPGQSYYEQYF; J gene: TRBJ2-7; V gene: TRBV28; clone size: NA
CDR3 protein: CASALQRPYNEQFF; J gene: TRBJ2-1; V gene: TRBV27; clone size: NA
CDR3 protein: CASSPDLSGADTQYF; J gene: TRBJ2-3; V gene: TRBV4-2; clone size: NA
CDR3 protein: CASSLGGTAYGYTF; J gene: TRBJ1-2; V gene: TRBV5-4; clone size: NA
CDR3 protein: CASSMAVTSNQPQHF; J gene: TRBJ1-5; V gene: TRBV28; clone size: NA
CDR3 protein: CASSLSGRDGEKLFF; J gene: TRBJ1-4; V gene: TRBV27; clone size: NA
CDR3 protein: CASSFLVETQYF; J gene: TRBJ2-5; V gene: TRBV7-9; clone size: NA
CDR3 protein: CASSFRLPQDRAQYF; J gene: TRBJ2-5; V gene: TRBV28; clone size: NA
CDR3 protein: CAREGQENTGELFF; J gene: TRBJ2-2; V gene: TRBV21-1; clone size: NA
CDR3 protein: CASSQKRRQETQYF; J gene: TRBJ2-5; V gene: TRBV13; clone size: NA
CDR3 protein: CAGTGRGVSPSTDTQYF; J gene: TRBJ2-3; V gene: TRBV10-1; clone size: NA
CDR3 protein: CASSPPGIVFQDTGELFF; J gene: TRBJ2-2; V gene: TRBV27; clone size: NA
CDR3 protein: CASSGWGWDGYTF; J gene: TRBJ1-2; V gene: TRBV6-1; clone size: NA
CDR3 protein: CAGGLELWQTQYF; J gene: TRBJ2-5; V gene: TRBV7-2; clone size: NA
CDR3 protein: CSVERQGAIEAFF; J gene: TRBJ1-1; V gene: TRBV29-1; clone size: NA
CDR3 protein: CASSQHLGLTEAFF; J gene: TRBJ1-1; V gene: TRBV14; clone size: NA
CDR3 protein: CASSSPTDTQYF; J gene: TRBJ2-3; V gene: TRBV27; clone size: NA
CDR3 protein: CASGLDGTRNTGELFF; J gene: TRBJ2-2; V gene: TRBV12-5; clone size: NA
CDR3 protein: CASSLSTSGTYEQYF; J gene: TRBJ2-7; V gene: TRBV27; clone size: NA
CDR3 protein: CASSLGVYQGYNEQFF; J gene: TRBJ2-1; V gene: TRBV11-2; clone size: NA
CDR3 protein: CSVETGSSYEQYF; J gene: TRBJ2-7; V gene: TRBV29-1; clone size: NA
CDR3 protein: CASSYSMGTGAYEQYF; J gene: TRBJ2-7; V gene: TRBV6-5; clone size: NA
CDR3 protein: CASSAKGQANYEQYF; J gene: TRBJ2-7; V gene: TRBV7-8; clone size: NA
CDR3 protein: CASSRDRGGGDTQYF; J gene: TRBJ2-3; V gene: TRBV7-9; clone size: once
CDR3 protein: CASRPFEWGPSGNQPQHF; J gene: TRBJ1-5; V gene: TRBV27; clone size: once
CDR3 protein: CAISVTGVSYEQYF; J gene: TRBJ2-7; V gene: TRBV10-3; clone size: once
CDR3 protein: CASSWTYQSRDEQFF; J gene: TRBJ2-1; V gene: TRBV11-3; clone size: once